This TCR beta chain is from a study of shared clonotypes between healthy human individuals. Using immunoSEQ multiplex PCR, the repertoire was profiled, and TCRdb retains in-frame clones only, with some absent. This table holds around 1,100,000 clones, approximately 80% found once. The germline V gene encodes CDR1 LGHNA and CDR2 YNFKEQ. Trimming removed 5 bases from V and 1 base from J; junction bases left unmatched: 7. The length of the CDR3 is 17 residues. The sequencing input was memory CD4+ T cells from PBMCs. The subset here: CD45RA-negative fraction. The chain recombines TRBV4-2 with TRBJ1-3; 11 bases are a match to TRBD1. This TCR was recovered from a man aged 18 to 30 in good health. Some clones in this sample may be carry-over from other donors' samples. CDR3 loop: CASSKGQGARSGNTIYF. The CDR3 DNA is TGTGCCAGCAGCAAAGGACAGGGGGCGCGATCTGGAAACACCATATATTTT.